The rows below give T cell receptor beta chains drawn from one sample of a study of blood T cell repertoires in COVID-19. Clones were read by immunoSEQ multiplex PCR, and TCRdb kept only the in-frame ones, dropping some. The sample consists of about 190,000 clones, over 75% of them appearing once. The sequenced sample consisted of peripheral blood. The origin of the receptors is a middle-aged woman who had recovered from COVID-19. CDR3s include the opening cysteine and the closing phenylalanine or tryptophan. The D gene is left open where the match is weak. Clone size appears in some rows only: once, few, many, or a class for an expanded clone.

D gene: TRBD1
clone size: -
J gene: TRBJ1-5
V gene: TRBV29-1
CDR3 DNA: TGCAGCGTCGCACAGGGGAGCGAGCAGCCCCAGCATTTT
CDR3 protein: CSVAQGSEQPQHF

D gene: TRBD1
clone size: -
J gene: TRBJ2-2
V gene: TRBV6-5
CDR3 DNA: TGTGCCATCTATATACAGGGGACCGGGGAGCTGTTTTTT
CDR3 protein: CAIYIQGTGELFF

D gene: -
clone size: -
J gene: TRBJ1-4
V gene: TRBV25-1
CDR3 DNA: TGTGCCAGCAGCCCCAGTGCAACTAATGAAAAACTGTTTTTT
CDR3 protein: CASSPSATNEKLFF

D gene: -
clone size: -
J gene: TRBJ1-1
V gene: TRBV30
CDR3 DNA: TGTGCCTGGAGTGTTGGGCGGAACACTGAAGCTTTCTTT
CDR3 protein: CAWSVGRNTEAFF

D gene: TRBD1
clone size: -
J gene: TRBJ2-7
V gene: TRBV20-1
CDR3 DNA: TGCAGTGCTAGTAGGAACCTGGGACAGGGCGGCGAGCAGTACTTC
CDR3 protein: CSASRNLGQGGEQYF

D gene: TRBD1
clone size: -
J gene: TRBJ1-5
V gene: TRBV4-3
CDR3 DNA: TGCGCCAGCAGCCAAGATACAGGGGGAAATCAGCCCCAGCATTTT
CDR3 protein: CASSQDTGGNQPQHF

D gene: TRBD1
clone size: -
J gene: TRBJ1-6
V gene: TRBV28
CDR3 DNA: TGTGCCAGCCGACGAACGGACAGGGAGGATTCACCCCTCCACTTT
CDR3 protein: CASRRTDREDSPLHF

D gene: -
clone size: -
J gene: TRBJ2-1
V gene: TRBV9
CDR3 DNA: TGTGCCAGCAGCGAACAGGTTTACAATGAGCAGTTCTTC
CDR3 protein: CASSEQVYNEQFF

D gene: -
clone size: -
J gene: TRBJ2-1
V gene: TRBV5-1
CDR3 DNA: TGCGCCAGCAGCTTGTTCGCGGTCGACCTTCTTACTGTCAATGAGCAGTTCTTC
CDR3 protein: CASSLFAVDLLTVNEQFF

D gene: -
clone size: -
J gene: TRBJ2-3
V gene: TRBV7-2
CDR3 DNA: TGTGCCAGCAGCTCAAGCAACAGGGTGGGAAATACGCAGTATTTT
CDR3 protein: CASSSSNRVGNTQYF

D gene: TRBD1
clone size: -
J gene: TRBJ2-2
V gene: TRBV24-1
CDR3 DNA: TGTGCCACCAGTGACCACACAGGGGTCGGCACCGGGGAGCTGTTTTTT
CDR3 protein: CATSDHTGVGTGELFF

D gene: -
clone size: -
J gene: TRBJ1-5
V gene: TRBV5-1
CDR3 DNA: TGCGCCAGCAGCTTGGACGCGAATCAGCCCCAGCATTTT
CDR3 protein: CASSLDANQPQHF

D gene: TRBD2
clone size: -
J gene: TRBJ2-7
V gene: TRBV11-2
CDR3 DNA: TGTGCCAGCAGCTTAGATGGGCTAGCGGGATCCTACGAGCAGTACTTC
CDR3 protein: CASSLDGLAGSYEQYF

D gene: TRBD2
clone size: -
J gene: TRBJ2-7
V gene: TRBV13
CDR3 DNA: TGTGCCAGCAGCAATCCCGGGACTAGCGGGAAAAACGAGCAGTACTTC
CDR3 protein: CASSNPGTSGKNEQYF

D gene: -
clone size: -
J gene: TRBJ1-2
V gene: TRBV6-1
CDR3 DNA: TGTGCCAGCAGTGAAGAACCGGGGTCGAGCTATGGCTACACCTTC
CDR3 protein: CASSEEPGSSYGYTF

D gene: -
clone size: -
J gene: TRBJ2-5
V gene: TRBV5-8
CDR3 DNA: TGTGCCAGCAGCTTCCCGACAGGAGAGACCCAGTACTTC
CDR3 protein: CASSFPTGETQYF

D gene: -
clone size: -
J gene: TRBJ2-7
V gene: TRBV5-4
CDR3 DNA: TGTGCCAGCAGCTTGGCAGTGGGAGAGGGCTACGAGCAGTACTTC
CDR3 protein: CASSLAVGEGYEQYF

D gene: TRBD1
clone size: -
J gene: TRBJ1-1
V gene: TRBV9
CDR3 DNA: TGTGCCAGCAGCGTAGTAGGGACAGGAAATACTGAAGCTTTCTTT
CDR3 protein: CASSVVGTGNTEAFF

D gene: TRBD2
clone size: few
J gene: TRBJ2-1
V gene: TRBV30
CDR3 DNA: TGTGCCTCTAATCCCTTTAGCGGGGTAGGTGAGCAGTTCTTC
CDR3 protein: CASNPFSGVGEQFF

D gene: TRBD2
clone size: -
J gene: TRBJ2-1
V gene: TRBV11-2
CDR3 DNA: TGTGCCAGCAGCTTAGGGGGGGGACTAGCGGGTTTTGAGCAGTTCTTC
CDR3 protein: CASSLGGGLAGFEQFF

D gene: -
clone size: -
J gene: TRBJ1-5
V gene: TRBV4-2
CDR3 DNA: TGTGCCAGCAGCCACGTAGGGCAGGGTAATCAGCCCCAGCATTTT
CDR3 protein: CASSHVGQGNQPQHF

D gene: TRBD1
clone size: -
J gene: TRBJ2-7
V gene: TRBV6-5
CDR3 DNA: TGTGCCAGCAGTACAGGGGCGCATCGCCCCTACGAGCAGTACTTC
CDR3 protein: CASSTGAHRPYEQYF

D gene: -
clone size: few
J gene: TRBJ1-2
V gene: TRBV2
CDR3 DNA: TGTGCCAGCAGTGAGGGAGGGTCCTATGGCTACACCTTC
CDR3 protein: CASSEGGSYGYTF

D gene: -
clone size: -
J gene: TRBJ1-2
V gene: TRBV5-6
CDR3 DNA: TGTGCCCGCCGGGGGGATGGGGAGCGTATTGGCTACACCTTC
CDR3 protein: CARRGDGERIGYTF

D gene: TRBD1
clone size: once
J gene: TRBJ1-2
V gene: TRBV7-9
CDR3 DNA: TGTGCCAGCAGCTCTCGGGACAGTCTGGGGGGCTACACCTTC
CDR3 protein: CASSSRDSLGGYTF

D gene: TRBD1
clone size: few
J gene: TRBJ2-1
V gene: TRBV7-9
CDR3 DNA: TGTGCCAGCAGCTTAGTGTTTTCGCAGGGGGCCGGCAATGAGCAGTTCTTC
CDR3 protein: CASSLVFSQGAGNEQFF

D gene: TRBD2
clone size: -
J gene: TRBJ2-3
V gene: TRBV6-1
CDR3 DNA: TGTGCCAGCAGTGAAGATGGGGCGGGAGTGGGCACAGATACGCAGTATTTT
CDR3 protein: CASSEDGAGVGTDTQYF

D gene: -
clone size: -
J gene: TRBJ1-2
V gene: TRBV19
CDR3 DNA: TGTGCCAGTAGTATCGAGGAAGTCCAGTCCGGCTACACCTTC
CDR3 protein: CASSIEEVQSGYTF

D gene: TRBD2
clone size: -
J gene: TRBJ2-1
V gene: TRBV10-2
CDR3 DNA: TGCGCCAGCAGTGTCGCGGGGGGGGGCAATGAGCAGTTCTTC
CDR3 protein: CASSVAGGGNEQFF

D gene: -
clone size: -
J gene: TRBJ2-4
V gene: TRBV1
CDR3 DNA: TGCACCAGCAGCCAAGATTGCGGGAGGCAACCAAACATTCAGTACTTC
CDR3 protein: CTSSQDCGRQPNIQYF

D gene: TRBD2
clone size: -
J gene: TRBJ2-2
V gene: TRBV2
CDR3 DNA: TGTGCCAGCAGTGAATTGGCGGGAGGAACCGGGGAGCTGTTTTTT
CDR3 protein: CASSELAGGTGELFF

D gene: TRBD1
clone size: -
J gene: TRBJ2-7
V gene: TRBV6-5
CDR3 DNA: TGTGCCAGCAGTACGGGGACAGACTCCTACGAGCAGTACTTC
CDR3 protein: CASSTGTDSYEQYF

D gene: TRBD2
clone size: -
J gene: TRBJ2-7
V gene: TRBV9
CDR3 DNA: TGTGCCAGCAGTGAGACTAGCGGGAGGACCCTGCACGAGCAGTACTTC
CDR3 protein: CASSETSGRTLHEQYF

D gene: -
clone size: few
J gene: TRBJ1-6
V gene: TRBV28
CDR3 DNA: TGTGCCAGCATTTTTCCCGGGGGGTCACCCCTCCACTTT
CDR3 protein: CASIFPGGSPLHF

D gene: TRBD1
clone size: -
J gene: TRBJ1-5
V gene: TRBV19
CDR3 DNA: TGTGCCAGTACGGAGGGGGCGCGGAGAGCTCAGCCCCAGCATTTT
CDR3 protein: CASTEGARRAQPQHF

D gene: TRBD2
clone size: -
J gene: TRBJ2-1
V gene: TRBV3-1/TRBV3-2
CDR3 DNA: TGTGCCAGCAGCGAAGGGACTAGGGTCAGGCAGTTCTTC
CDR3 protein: CASSEGTRVRQFF

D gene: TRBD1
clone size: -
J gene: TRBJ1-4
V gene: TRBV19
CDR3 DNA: TGTGCCAGTAGTATAGTGCGGACAGGGGGTAATGAAAAACTGTTTTTT
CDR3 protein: CASSIVRTGGNEKLFF

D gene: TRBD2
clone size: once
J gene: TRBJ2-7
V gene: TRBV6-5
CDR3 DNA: TGTGCCAGCAGTTTTTTGCCGACTAGCGGGAGATCCGAGCAGTACTTC
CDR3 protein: CASSFLPTSGRSEQYF

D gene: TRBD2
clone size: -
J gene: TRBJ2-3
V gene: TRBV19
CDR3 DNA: TGTGCCAGTAGCTGGGGGGCGGGAGGGCCCTCGGATACGCAGTATTTT
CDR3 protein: CASSWGAGGPSDTQYF

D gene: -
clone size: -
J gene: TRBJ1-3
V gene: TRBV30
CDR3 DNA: TGTGCCTGGAGTGTAACAATCTCTGGAAACACCATATATTTT
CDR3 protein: CAWSVTISGNTIYF

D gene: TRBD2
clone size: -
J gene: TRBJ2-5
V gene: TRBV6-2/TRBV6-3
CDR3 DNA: TGTGCCAGCAGCCCTCGGACTAGCGGGAGAGTCGGCCAAGAGACCCAGTACTTC
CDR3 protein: CASSPRTSGRVGQETQYF

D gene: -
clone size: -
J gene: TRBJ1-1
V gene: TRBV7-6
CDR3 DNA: TGTGCCAGCAGCTTAGAAAGCTTCGGGGACACTGAAGCTTTCTTT
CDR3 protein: CASSLESFGDTEAFF

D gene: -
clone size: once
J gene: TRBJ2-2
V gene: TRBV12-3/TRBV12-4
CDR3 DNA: TGTGCCAGCACTGCGGGGGCCACCGGGGAGCTGTTTTTT
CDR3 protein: CASTAGATGELFF

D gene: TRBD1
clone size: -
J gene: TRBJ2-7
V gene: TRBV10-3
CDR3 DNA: TGTGCCATCCTTAAGGACAGGGGCGCCTACGAGCAGTACTTC
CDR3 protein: CAILKDRGAYEQYF

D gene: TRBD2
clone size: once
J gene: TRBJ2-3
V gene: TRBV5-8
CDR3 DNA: TGTGCCAGCAGCTTGGGGACTAGCGGGAGAGCGGATACGCAGTATTTT
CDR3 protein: CASSLGTSGRADTQYF

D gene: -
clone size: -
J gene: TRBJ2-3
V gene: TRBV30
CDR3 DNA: TGTGCCTGGAGTGTCTCAGATACGCAGTATTTT
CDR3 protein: CAWSVSDTQYF

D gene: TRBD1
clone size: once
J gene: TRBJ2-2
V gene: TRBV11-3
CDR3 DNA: TGTGCCAGCAGCTCCGCACAGGGGATCACCGGGGAGCTGTTTTTT
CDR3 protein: CASSSAQGITGELFF

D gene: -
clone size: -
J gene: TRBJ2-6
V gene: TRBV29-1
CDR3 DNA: TGCAGCGGTAGTTCTGGGGCCAACGTCCTGACTTTC
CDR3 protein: CSGSSGANVLTF